These 7 T cell receptor beta chains were sequenced from one sample in a study of cytomegalovirus exposure and HLA in healthy donors. A multiplex PCR was run with 60 Vbeta primers and 13 Jbeta primers. TCRdb's copy holds only in-frame clones and misses some; the assay was immunoSEQ multiplex PCR. The sample includes some 98,000 clones, roughly three quarters of them seen just once. The sequenced sample was PBMCs. These receptor sequences come from a female donor in good health and CMV-seronegative.

The chain joins TRBV2 to TRBJ2-1, with 7 bases matching TRBD1. V was pared by 4 bases and J by 7 bases, with 19 bases of the junction left unmatched. This CDR3 region has 18 residues. Germline V CDR1 and CDR2: SNHLY, FYNNEI. CDR3 nucleotide sequence: TGTGCCAGCAGTGGATTGAGACAGGGTCTGGTGAGTGTTAATGAGCAGTTCTTC. As protein: CASSGLRQGLVSVNEQFF.

In DNA form, the CDR3 reads TGTGCCAGCAGAACAGGGGACGCGAACACCGGGGAGCTGTTTTTT. Residues: CASRTGDANTGELFF. The chain uses TRBV6-4 and TRBJ2-2; 7 bases match TRBD1. J was trimmed by 0 bases and V by 6 bases; bases with no gene match: 4. The CDR3 contains 15 residues. Germline V gene data show CDR1 as MRHNA and CDR2 as SNTAGT.

The rearrangement joins TRBV13 to TRBJ2-2, with 8 bases identical to TRBD2. Trimming took 6 bases from V and 6 from J; bases not matched to a gene: 6. The CDR3 runs to 14 residues. CDR1 and CDR2 from the germline V gene are PRHDT and FYEKMQ (reference sequence). The chain's CDR3 is CASRFLGGAGELFF. The DNA of the CDR3 is TGTGCCAGCAGATTCCTCGGGGGGGCCGGGGAGCTGTTTTTT.

This chain links TRBV5-6 with TRBJ2-1, with TRBD2 identical over 11 bases. V shed 5 bases, J shed 6 bases, and the junction held 7 bases outside the gene matches. CDR1 and CDR2 from the germline V gene are SGHDT and YYEEEE. CDR3 length equals 15 residues. The CDR3 reads CASRKLAGVRNEQFF. CDR3 DNA sequence: TGTGCCAGCAGGAAACTAGCGGGAGTACGCAATGAGCAGTTCTTC.

The CDR3 protein is CATSRDGDSTYGYTF. The CDR3 region has the DNA TGTGCCACCAGCAGAGATGGAGATTCCACCTATGGCTACACCTTC. The chain uses TRBV15 and TRBJ1-2; D is unclear. With 0 bases removed from V and 4 bases from J, the gap between germline ends came to 12 bases. CDR1 is LNHNV, CDR2 YYDKDF, per germline (reference sequence). CDR3 length equals 15 residues.

The chain employs TRBV7-3 and TRBJ2-7, with D unresolved. Per the germline V gene, CDR1 is SGHTA and CDR2 is FQGTGA. Trimming removed 3 bases from V and 3 bases from J, with 9 bases in between. This CDR3 contains 13 residues. The CDR3: CASSLGRYYEQYF. The CDR3, as DNA: TGTGCCAGCAGCTTGGGCAGATACTACGAGCAGTACTTC.

The rearrangement uses TRBV27 and TRBJ2-1; D gene unclear. The CDR3 totals 13 residues. The germline CDR1 and CDR2 sequences are MNHEY and SMNVEV (reference sequence). Between the trimmed V and J ends, which lost 5 bases and 8 bases, there was a span of 13 bases. CDR3 DNA: TGTGCCAGCAGTCCTTACAGAGTCCATGAGCAGTTCTTC. This encodes CASSPYRVHEQFF.